What follows is one T cell receptor (beta chain) and its context. This CDR3 region has 15 residues. Germline V lookup: CDR1 SGHRS, CDR2 YFSETQ. With V trimmed by 4 bases and J by 0 bases, 7 bases remained unmatched. This sample is drawn from a study of blood T cell repertoires in COVID-19. Study context: Sites across the United States, Italy and Spain contributed samples from acute and convalescent COVID-19. In each case, the material was cDNA or gDNA derived from T cells, B-cell-depleted T cells, or PBMCs.

In the source study's methods: Reference gene primer amplification in the assay estimated nucleated cell counts. Repertoires were generated with immunoSEQ multiplex PCR, while TCRdb's copy carries only in-frame clones and drops some. From that table come the V and J calls and clone size; the DNA was used to work out D and trimming. The table records some 100,000 clones, roughly 85% of them present only once. This chain connects TRBV5-1 to TRBJ2-7; 7 bases line up with TRBD1. The clonotype originates from a human donor in a cohort sampled during active COVID-19. The sequencing sample was made of peripheral blood. In nucleotides, the CDR3 is TGCGCCAGCAGCAAGGGACAGACGAGCTCCTACGAGCAGTACTTC. Its translation is CASSKGQTSSYEQYF.